Each of the 19 T cell receptor beta chains below was sequenced from the same sample in a study of T cell responses to AZD1222 COVID-19 vaccine. Sequencing was performed with immunoSEQ multiplex PCR; in TCRdb, only in-frame clones are kept and a portion is missing. The sample holds approximately 150,000 clones, about 92% seen once. The sample consisted of peripheral blood, taken 28 days after the second AZD1222 dose. The receptors stem from an adult who received the AZD1222 COVID-19 vaccine.

This clone was seen once. The chain joins TRBV19 to TRBJ1-2; 8 bases are a match to TRBD1. The CDR3 covers 16 residues. J lost 4 bases, V lost 0 bases, and 7 bases had no gene match. Germline CDR1 LNHDA, CDR2 SQIVND (reference sequence). The CDR3 DNA reads as TGTGCCAGTAGTATAGATACGGACAGGGCGTTCTATGGCTACACCTTC. Translated, it gives CASSIDTDRAFYGYTF.

The V gene is TRBV18, the J gene TRBJ1-2; TRBD1 matches 10 bases. This CDR3 has 15 residues. V was pared by 4 bases and J by 3 bases, with 5 bases of the junction left unmatched. The germline CDR1 and CDR2 sequences are KGHSH and LQKENI. The CDR3 DNA follows: TGTGCCAGCTCACGACCGGACAGGGGGGACTATGGCTACACCTTC. This codes for CASSRPDRGDYGYTF.

This chain joins TRBV11-2 and TRBJ1-3, with D tentatively TRBD1 (5 bases). Between the trimmed V and J ends, which lost 2 bases and 0 bases, there was a span of 14 bases. CDR1 and CDR2 (germline): SGHAT, FQNNGV. This CDR3 contains 17 residues. CDR3 nucleotides: TGTGCCAGCAGCTTAATGGCCAGGGCGAGCTCTGGAAACACCATATATTTT. Amino acids: CASSLMARASSGNTIYF.

This chain joins TRBV27 and TRBJ1-5; the D gene is possibly TRBD1 (6 bases). The CDR3 length is 14 residues. The germline V gene encodes CDR1 MNHEY and CDR2 SMNVEV (reference sequence). V lost 6 bases and J 3 bases, leaving 12 bases between the germline ends. CDR3 DNA sequence: TGTGCCAGCAGGAAACAGGGCTCCAATCAGCCCCAGCATTTT. Translation gives CASRKQGSNQPQHF.

The J gene is TRBJ1-2, the V gene TRBV20-1; 8 bases are shared with TRBD1. This CDR3 is built from 11 residues. CDR1 DFQATT and CDR2 SNEGSKA come from the germline V gene (reference sequence). The V gene end was trimmed by 3 bases and the J gene end by 8 bases; junction bases not matched to a gene: 2. The CDR3 DNA is TGCAGTGCTAGGACAGGGGAAGGCTACACCTTC. Translating gives CSARTGEGYTF.

Written as DNA, the CDR3 is TGTGCCTGGAGTCCAGGGGACTCTGAAGCTTTCTTT. Translating gives CAWSPGDSEAFF. The gene calls are TRBV30 and TRBJ1-1; TRBD1 might be the D (6 bases). CDR3 size: 12 residues. V was trimmed by 2 bases and J by 6 bases, leaving 10 bases between them. Germline V lookup: CDR1 GTSNPN, CDR2 SVGIG (reference sequence).

The chain has TRBV7-2 and TRBJ1-5; no clear D gene. The V end was cut by 1 base, the J end by 6 bases, with 13 bases between. CDR1 is SGHTA, CDR2 FQGNSA, per germline. The CDR3 runs 15 residues. Written as DNA, the CDR3 is TGTGCCAGCAGCTTAGGCCGCAGTTCCGTTCAGCCCCAGCATTTT. Its protein is CASSLGRSSVQPQHF. Together with reference TRBV7-2 and TRBJ1-5, the CDR3 gives the full variable domain: GAGVSQSPSNKVTEKGKDVELRCDPISGHTALYWYRQSLGQGLEFLIYFQGNSAPDKSGLPSDRFSAERTGGSVSTLTIQRTQQEDSAVYLCASSLGRSSVQPQHFGDGTRLSIL.

V is TRBV18 and J is TRBJ1-2; D is unresolved. CDR1 is KGHSH and CDR2 is LQKENI in the germline V gene. Trimming cost V 3 bases and J 11 bases, with 10 bases left between them. The CDR3 totals 11 residues. The CDR3 region is CASSPYHEYTF. The CDR3 coding sequence is TGTGCCAGCTCACCCTACCATGAGTACACCTTC. The full variable domain, in which reference TRBV18 and TRBJ1-2 provide the parts outside the CDR3, is NAGVMQNPRHLVRRRGQEARLRCSPMKGHSHVYWYRQLPEEGLKFMVYLQKENIIDESGMPKERFSAEFPKEGPSILRIQQVVRGDSAAYFCASSPYHEYTFGSGTRLTVV.

The chain joins TRBV30 to TRBJ2-2, with 8 bases identical to TRBD1. The ends lost 2 bases at V and 1 base at J; junction bases unmatched: 6. The CDR3 loop spans 16 amino acids. Germline lookup yields CDR1 GTSNPN and CDR2 SVGIG (reference sequence). The CDR3 DNA is TGTGCCTGGAGTCTCCCCGGGACAGGGAACACCGGGGAGCTGTTTTTT. Protein sequence: CAWSLPGTGNTGELFF.

J is TRBJ1-1 and V is TRBV12-3 or TRBV12-4; D remains unclear. Trimming took off 2 bases at V and 5 bases at J, with 6 bases between the two ends. The CDR3 length is 12 residues. As DNA, the CDR3 is TGTGCCAGCAGTTTAATGGTGACTGAAGCTTTCTTT. This sequence encodes CASSLMVTEAFF.

The chain combines TRBV6-2 or TRBV6-3 with TRBJ2-1; tentatively, D is TRBD2 (5 bases). The germline V gene has CDR1 MNHEY and CDR2 SVGEGT. V lost 2 bases to trimming and J lost 13 bases, with 12 bases between them. The CDR3 is 12 amino acids. The CDR3 DNA reads as TGTGCCAGCAGTTACGAGGGTCCCGGACAGTTCTTC. It encodes CASSYEGPGQFF.

J is TRBJ2-3 and V is TRBV27; 11 nucleotides line up with TRBD2. The length of the CDR3 is 16 residues. Trimming took 0 bases from V and 5 from J; bases not matched to a gene: 4. CDR1 is MNHEY and CDR2 is SMNVEV in the germline V gene (reference sequence). CDR3 protein: CASSLSSGGAIDTQYF. CDR3 bases: TGTGCCAGCAGTTTATCTAGCGGGGGGGCTATAGATACGCAGTATTTT.

The CDR3 sequence is CASSLDAGELFF. The DNA for the CDR3 is TGTGCCAGCAGCTTAGACGCCGGGGAGCTGTTTTTT. This chain links TRBV7-9 with TRBJ2-2; D gene unclear. Germline CDR1 and CDR2: SEHNR and FQNEAQ (reference sequence). V was pared by 1 base and J by 6 bases, with 3 bases between. The CDR3 has 12 residues.

The V gene is TRBV28, the J gene TRBJ1-1; D gene uncertain. The CDR3 has 11 residues. The V end was cut by 3 bases, the J end by 3 bases, with 2 bases between. The germline V gene encodes CDR1 MDHEN and CDR2 SYDVKM. CDR3 in amino acids: CASSLHTEAFF. CDR3 bases: TGTGCCAGCAGTTTGCACACTGAAGCTTTCTTT.

The gene calls are TRBV10-3 and TRBJ1-6; D is perhaps TRBD1 (6 bases). V was pared by 10 bases and J by 7 bases, with 14 bases between. The CDR3 has 13 residues. CDR1 ENHRY and CDR2 SYGVKD come from the germline V gene. The CDR3 loop reads CATTGQINSPLHF. The CDR3 region has the DNA TGTGCCACCACCGGACAGATCAATTCACCCCTCCACTTT.

In this sample, this clone turned up a few times. The V call is TRBV14, the J call TRBJ2-1, with D unclear. This CDR3 region has 15 residues. CDR1 is SGHDN, CDR2 FVKESK, per germline. V was pared by 1 base and J by 7 bases, with 14 bases between. CDR3 nucleotide sequence: TGTGCCAGCAGCCAAGGTTATCTTGGTGGGAATGAGCAGTTCTTC. It specifies CASSQGYLGGNEQFF.

A word on this clone: Other DNA variants within this sample encode the same CDR3. This chain links TRBV5-1 with TRBJ1-2, with D uncertain. This CDR3 comprises 14 residues. The germline V and J ends were trimmed by 0 bases and 0 bases, with 6 bases remaining between them. CDR1 is SGHRS and CDR2 is YFSETQ in the germline V gene. The CDR3 DNA reads as TGCGCCAGCAGCTTGGCGGGAGCTAACTATGGCTACACCTTC. Translation: CASSLAGANYGYTF.

The genes are TRBV3-1 (or the pseudogene TRBV3-2) and TRBJ2-2; TRBD2 matches 8 bases. Trimming cost V 0 bases and J 5 bases; bases outside gene matches: 8. The CDR3 runs 17 residues. Germline loops: CDR1 LGHDT, CDR2 YNNKEL (reference sequence). The CDR3 coding sequence is TGTGCCAGCAGCCAAGACCCGGGGGGGCCAGAAACCGGGGAGCTGTTTTTT. Its protein is CASSQDPGGPETGELFF.

J is TRBJ2-1 and V is TRBV24-1, with TRBD2 as a possible D gene (6 bases). The CDR3 is 15 amino acids. Trimming pared 4 bases from V and 10 bases from J, leaving 19 bases between. Germline lookup yields CDR1 KGHDR and CDR2 SFDVKD. In nucleotides, the CDR3 is TGTGCCACCAGTGAAATGGGGCGGGGCCCCGGCGAGCAGTTCTTC. Amino acids: CATSEMGRGPGEQFF.